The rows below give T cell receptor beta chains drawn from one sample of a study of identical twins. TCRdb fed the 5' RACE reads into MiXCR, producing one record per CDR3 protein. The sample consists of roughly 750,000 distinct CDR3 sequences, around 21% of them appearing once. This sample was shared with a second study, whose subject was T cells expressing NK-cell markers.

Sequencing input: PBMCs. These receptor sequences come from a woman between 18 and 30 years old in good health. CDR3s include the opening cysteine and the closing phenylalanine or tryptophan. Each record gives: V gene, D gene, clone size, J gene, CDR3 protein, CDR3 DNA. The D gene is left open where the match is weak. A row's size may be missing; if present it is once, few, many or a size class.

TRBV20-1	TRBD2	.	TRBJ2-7	CSARGTGTSSPEQYF	TGCAGTGCTAGGGGAACCGGGACTAGCAGCCCCGAGCAGTACTTC
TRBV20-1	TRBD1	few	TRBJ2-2	CSAPDRENTGELFF	TGCAGTGCCCCGGACAGGGAGAACACCGGGGAGCTGTTTTTT
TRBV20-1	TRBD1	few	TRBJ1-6	CSARGTGNSPLHF	TGCAGTGCCAGGGGGACAGGGAATTCACCCCTCCACTTT
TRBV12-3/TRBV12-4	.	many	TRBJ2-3	CASSPLMGAMGTQYF	TGTGCCAGCAGCCCACTCATGGGGGCGATGGGAACGCAGTATTTT
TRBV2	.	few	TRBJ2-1	CASRRRGDEQFF	TGTGCCAGCAGACGAAGGGGTGATGAGCAGTTCTTC
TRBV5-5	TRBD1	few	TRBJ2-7	CASSLSGTGREQYF	TGTGCCAGCAGCTTATCCGGGACAGGGCGCGAGCAGTACTTC
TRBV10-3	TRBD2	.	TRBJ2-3	CAISVLAGRPEAQYF	TGTGCCATCAGCGTACTAGCGGGAAGGCCCGAGGCGCAGTATTTT
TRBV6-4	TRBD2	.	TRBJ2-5	CASSDSMRGGETQYF	TGTGCCAGCAGTGACTCGATGCGGGGAGGGGAGACCCAGTACTTC
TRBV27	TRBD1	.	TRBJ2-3	CASSGAGGADTQYF	TGTGCCAGCAGTGGGGCAGGGGGCGCAGATACGCAGTATTTT
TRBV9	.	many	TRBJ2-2	CASSVEGPTLTGELFF	TGTGCCAGCAGCGTAGAGGGACCGACGCTAACCGGGGAGCTGTTTTTT